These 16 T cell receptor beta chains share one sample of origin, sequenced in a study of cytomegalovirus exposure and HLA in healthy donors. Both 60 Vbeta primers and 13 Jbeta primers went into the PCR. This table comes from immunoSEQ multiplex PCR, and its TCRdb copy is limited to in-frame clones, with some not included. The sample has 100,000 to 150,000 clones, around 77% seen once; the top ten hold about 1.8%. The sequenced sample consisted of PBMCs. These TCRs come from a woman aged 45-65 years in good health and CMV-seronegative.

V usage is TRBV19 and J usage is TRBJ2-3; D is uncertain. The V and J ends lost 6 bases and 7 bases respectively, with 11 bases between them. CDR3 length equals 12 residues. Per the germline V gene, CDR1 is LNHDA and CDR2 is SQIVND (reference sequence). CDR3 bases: TGTGCCAGTAGGTCCCTAACGAATACGCAGTATTTT. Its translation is CASRSLTNTQYF.

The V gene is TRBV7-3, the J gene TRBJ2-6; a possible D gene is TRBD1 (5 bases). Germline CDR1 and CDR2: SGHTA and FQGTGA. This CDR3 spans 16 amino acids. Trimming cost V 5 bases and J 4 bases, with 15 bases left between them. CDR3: CASSPQGVLGANVLTF. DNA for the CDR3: TGTGCCAGCAGCCCCCAGGGCGTGTTGGGGGCCAACGTCCTGACTTTC.

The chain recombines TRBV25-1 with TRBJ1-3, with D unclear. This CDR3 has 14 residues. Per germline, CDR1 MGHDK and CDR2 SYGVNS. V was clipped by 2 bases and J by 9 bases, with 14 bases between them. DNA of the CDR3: TGTGCCAGCAGTGAACCCATGGGCGCGAGCACCATATATTTT. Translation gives CASSEPMGASTIYF.

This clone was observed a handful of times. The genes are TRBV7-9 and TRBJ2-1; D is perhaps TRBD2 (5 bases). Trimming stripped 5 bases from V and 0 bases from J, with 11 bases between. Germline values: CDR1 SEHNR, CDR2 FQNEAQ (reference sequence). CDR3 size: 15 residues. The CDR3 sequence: CASSPGTYSYNEQFF. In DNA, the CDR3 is TGTGCCAGCAGCCCGGGAACCTACTCCTACAATGAGCAGTTCTTC.

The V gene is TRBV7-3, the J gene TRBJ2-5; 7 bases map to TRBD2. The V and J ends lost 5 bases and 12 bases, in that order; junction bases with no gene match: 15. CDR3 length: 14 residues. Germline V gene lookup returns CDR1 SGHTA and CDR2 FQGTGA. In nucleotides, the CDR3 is TGTGCCAGCAGCCGAGAAACTAGCGTCGCCCAGAAGTACTTC. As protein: CASSRETSVAQKYF.

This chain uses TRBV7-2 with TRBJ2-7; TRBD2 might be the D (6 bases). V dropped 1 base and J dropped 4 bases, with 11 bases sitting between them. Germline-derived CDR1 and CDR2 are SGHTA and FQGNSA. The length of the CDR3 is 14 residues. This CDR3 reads CASSLGTGVYEQYV. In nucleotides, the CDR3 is TGTGCCAGCAGCTTAGGGACGGGGGTTTACGAGCAGTACGTC.

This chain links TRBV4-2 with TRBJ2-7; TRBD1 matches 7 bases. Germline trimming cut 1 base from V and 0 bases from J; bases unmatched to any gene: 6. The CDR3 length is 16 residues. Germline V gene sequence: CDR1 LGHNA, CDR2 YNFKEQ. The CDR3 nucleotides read TGTGCCAGCAGCCAAGGGGAAGGGGGCCCCTCCTACGAGCAGTACTTC. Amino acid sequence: CASSQGEGGPSYEQYF.

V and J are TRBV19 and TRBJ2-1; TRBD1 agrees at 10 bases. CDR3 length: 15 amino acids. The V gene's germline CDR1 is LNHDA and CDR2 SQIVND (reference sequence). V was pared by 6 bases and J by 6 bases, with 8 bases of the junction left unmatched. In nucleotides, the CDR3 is TGTGCCAGTAGCGCGACAGGGGGCGTAGGCAATGAGCAGTTCTTC. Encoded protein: CASSATGGVGNEQFF.

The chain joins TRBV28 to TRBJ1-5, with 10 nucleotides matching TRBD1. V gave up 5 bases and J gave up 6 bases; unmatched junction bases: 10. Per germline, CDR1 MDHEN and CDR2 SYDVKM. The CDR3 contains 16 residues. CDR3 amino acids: CASSPTGTGVLQPQHF. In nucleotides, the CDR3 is TGTGCCAGCAGTCCCACCGGGACAGGGGTCCTTCAGCCCCAGCATTTT.

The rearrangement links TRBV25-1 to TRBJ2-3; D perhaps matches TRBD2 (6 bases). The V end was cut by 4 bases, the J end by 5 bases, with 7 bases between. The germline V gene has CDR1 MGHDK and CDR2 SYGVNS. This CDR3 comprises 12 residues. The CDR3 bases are TGTGCCAGCAGTGTGGGAGGAGATACGCAGTATTTT. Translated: CASSVGGDTQYF.

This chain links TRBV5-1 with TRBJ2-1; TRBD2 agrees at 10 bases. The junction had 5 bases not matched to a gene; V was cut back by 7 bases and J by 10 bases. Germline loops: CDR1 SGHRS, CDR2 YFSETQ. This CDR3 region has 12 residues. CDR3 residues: CASGLAGAEQFF. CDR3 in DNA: TGCGCCAGCGGCCTAGCGGGGGCCGAGCAGTTCTTC.

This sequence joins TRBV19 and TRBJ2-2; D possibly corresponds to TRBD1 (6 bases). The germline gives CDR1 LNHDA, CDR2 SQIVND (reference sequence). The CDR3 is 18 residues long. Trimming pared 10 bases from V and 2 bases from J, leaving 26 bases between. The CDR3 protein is CATQTGQGIGGNTGELFF. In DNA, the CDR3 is TGTGCCACCCAAACGGGACAAGGGATAGGGGGAAACACCGGGGAGCTGTTTTTT.

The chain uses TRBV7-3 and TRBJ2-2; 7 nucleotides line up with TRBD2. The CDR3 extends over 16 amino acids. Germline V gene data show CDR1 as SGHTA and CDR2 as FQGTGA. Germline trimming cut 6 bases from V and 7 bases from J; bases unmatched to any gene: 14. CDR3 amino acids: CASSHLIGRADGELFF. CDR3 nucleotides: TGTGCCAGCAGTCACCTCATAGGGAGGGCGGACGGGGAGCTGTTTTTT.

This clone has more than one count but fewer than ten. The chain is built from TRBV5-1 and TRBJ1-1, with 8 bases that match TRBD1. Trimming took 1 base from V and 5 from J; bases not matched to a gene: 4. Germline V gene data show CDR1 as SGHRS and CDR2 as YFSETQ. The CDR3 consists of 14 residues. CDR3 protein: CASSLQGAGTEAFF. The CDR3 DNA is TGCGCCAGCAGCTTGCAGGGGGCTGGGACTGAAGCTTTCTTT. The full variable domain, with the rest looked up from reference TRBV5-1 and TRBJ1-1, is KAGVTQTPRYLIKTRGQQVTLSCSPISGHRSVSWYQQTPGQGLQFLFEYFSETQRNKGNFPGRFSGRQFSNSRSEMNVSTLELGDSALYLCASSLQGAGTEAFFGQGTRLTVV.

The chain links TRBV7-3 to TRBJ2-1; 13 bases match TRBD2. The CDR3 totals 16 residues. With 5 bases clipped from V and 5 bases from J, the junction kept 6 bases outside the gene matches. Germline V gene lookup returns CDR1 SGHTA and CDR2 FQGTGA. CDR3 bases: TGTGCCAGCAGCCAAATAGGGACTAGCGGGAACAATGAGCAGTTCTTC. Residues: CASSQIGTSGNNEQFF.

CDR3 sequence reads: CASSDHRVYEQYF. The CDR3, as DNA: TGTGCCAGCAGTGACCACAGGGTCTACGAGCAGTACTTC. The rearrangement joins TRBV25-1 to TRBJ2-5, with D tentatively TRBD1 (6 bases). The J call may be incorrect, as the DNA end agrees better with TRBJ2-7. CDR1 is MGHDK and CDR2 is SYGVNS in the germline V gene. This CDR3 comprises 13 residues.